The rows below give T cell receptor beta chains drawn from one sample of a study of CD8+ T cells in alopecia areata. The data were produced by immunoSEQ multiplex PCR, yet TCRdb's version contains in-frame clones alone and is incomplete. This sample has about 180,000 clones, with roughly 63% found just once. Sequencing was performed on CD4+ T cells sorted from blood, taken at week 0. All receptors come from a human donor with alopecia areata. The CDR3 runs from the conserved cysteine through the conserved F or W. The D gene is left open where the match is weak. Clone size is stated in some rows and not others, as once, few, many or a class when expanded.

j_call: TRBJ2-1; d_call: TRBD2; v_call: TRBV4-3; clone_size: NA; cdr3_nt: TGCGCCAGCAGCCAAGATATGCTAGCGGGGGCCAATGAGCAGTTCTTC; cdr3_aa: CASSQDMLAGANEQFF
j_call: TRBJ2-3; d_call: NA; v_call: TRBV11-2; clone_size: few; cdr3_nt: TGTGCCAGCAGCTTAGCTAAGTCAGATACGCAGTATTTT; cdr3_aa: CASSLAKSDTQYF
j_call: TRBJ2-5; d_call: NA; v_call: TRBV5-1; clone_size: few; cdr3_nt: TGCGCCAGCAGCTCCGGACTGGACCCCTGGATGGAGACCCAGTACTTC; cdr3_aa: CASSSGLDPWMETQYF
j_call: TRBJ2-7; d_call: TRBD2; v_call: TRBV2; clone_size: NA; cdr3_nt: TGTGCCAGCACCCGCGCTAGCGGGAGAAAGGAGCAGTACTTC; cdr3_aa: CASTRASGRKEQYF
j_call: TRBJ1-5; d_call: NA; v_call: TRBV15; clone_size: NA; cdr3_nt: TGTGCCACCAGCGGGAAGCTAAACAATCAGCCCCAGCATTTT; cdr3_aa: CATSGKLNNQPQHF
j_call: TRBJ1-4; d_call: TRBD1; v_call: TRBV29-1; clone_size: NA; cdr3_nt: TGCAGCGTTGAAGAGTTCGACAGGGGTGAAAAACTGTTTTTT; cdr3_aa: CSVEEFDRGEKLFF
j_call: TRBJ2-7; d_call: NA; v_call: TRBV15; clone_size: few; cdr3_nt: TGTGCCACCAGCAACTATCTAGGGTACTCGCCCTCCTACGAGCAGTACTTC; cdr3_aa: CATSNYLGYSPSYEQYF
j_call: TRBJ1-1; d_call: NA; v_call: TRBV29-1; clone_size: few; cdr3_nt: TGCAGCGTTGAAGGAAGGGTGGCGGGCACTGAAGCTTTCTTT; cdr3_aa: CSVEGRVAGTEAFF
j_call: TRBJ2-2; d_call: NA; v_call: TRBV29-1; clone_size: NA; cdr3_nt: TGCAGCGTCTCGGTCGGGGAGCTGTTTTTT; cdr3_aa: CSVSVGELFF
j_call: TRBJ1-1; d_call: NA; v_call: TRBV25-1; clone_size: NA; cdr3_nt: TGTGCCAGCCGGTTATCGACAGGCCCGCACACTGAAGCTTTCTTT; cdr3_aa: CASRLSTGPHTEAFF
j_call: TRBJ2-4; d_call: TRBD1; v_call: TRBV13; clone_size: NA; cdr3_nt: TGTGCCAGCAGCGCCCGACAGGGTGACATTCAGTACTTC; cdr3_aa: CASSARQGDIQYF
j_call: TRBJ2-7; d_call: NA; v_call: TRBV2; clone_size: NA; cdr3_nt: TGTGCCAGCAGCGCACAGGTATTCTCCTACGAGCAGTACTTC; cdr3_aa: CASSAQVFSYEQYF
j_call: TRBJ1-6; d_call: NA; v_call: TRBV29-1; clone_size: NA; cdr3_nt: TGCAGCGCCAGAGTGGGGGGCTATAATTCACCCCTCCACTTT; cdr3_aa: CSARVGGYNSPLHF
j_call: TRBJ1-5; d_call: NA; v_call: TRBV27; clone_size: NA; cdr3_nt: TGTGCCAGCAGCCCCCCCGGACTAAACAATCAGCCCCAGCATTTT; cdr3_aa: CASSPPGLNNQPQHF
j_call: TRBJ1-1; d_call: NA; v_call: TRBV30; clone_size: NA; cdr3_nt: TGTGCCTGGAGTGGAACAGGCGTCCCTGAAGCTTTCTTT; cdr3_aa: CAWSGTGVPEAFF
j_call: TRBJ1-5; d_call: NA; v_call: TRBV19; clone_size: NA; cdr3_nt: TGTGCCAGTAGTATTGTAGGCAGCCACAATCAGCCCCAGCATTTT; cdr3_aa: CASSIVGSHNQPQHF
j_call: TRBJ1-5; d_call: NA; v_call: TRBV15; clone_size: NA; cdr3_nt: TGTGCCACCAGCAGGATGGACGGCCAGCCCCAGCATTTT; cdr3_aa: CATSRMDGQPQHF
j_call: TRBJ2-2; d_call: NA; v_call: TRBV29-1; clone_size: few; cdr3_nt: TGCAGCGTTAAAAGGAACGGGGAGCTGTTTTTT; cdr3_aa: CSVKRNGELFF
j_call: TRBJ1-1; d_call: NA; v_call: TRBV10-3; clone_size: NA; cdr3_nt: TGTGCCATACAGGAGAACACTGAAGCTTTCTTT; cdr3_aa: CAIQENTEAFF
j_call: TRBJ1-2; d_call: NA; v_call: TRBV29-1; clone_size: few; cdr3_nt: TGCAGCTATAACGGGGGCTTCTTC; cdr3_aa: CSYNGGFF
j_call: TRBJ2-1; d_call: NA; v_call: TRBV30; clone_size: NA; cdr3_nt: TGTGCCTGGAGCGCCTGGGACAATGAGCAGTTCTTC; cdr3_aa: CAWSAWDNEQFF
j_call: TRBJ2-5; d_call: NA; v_call: TRBV5-1; clone_size: few; cdr3_nt: TGCGCCAGCAGCTTGTCCGGGAGCCCCGATAAAGAGACCCAGTACTTC; cdr3_aa: CASSLSGSPDKETQYF
j_call: TRBJ2-7; d_call: NA; v_call: TRBV4-3; clone_size: NA; cdr3_nt: TGCGCCAGCAGCCGCCTCCTCGGGGGGCCCTACGAGCAGTACTTC; cdr3_aa: CASSRLLGGPYEQYF
j_call: TRBJ1-2; d_call: NA; v_call: TRBV5-1; clone_size: NA; cdr3_nt: TGCGCCAGCAGCGCAAGACAGAGGGATGGCTACACCTTC; cdr3_aa: CASSARQRDGYTF
j_call: TRBJ1-4; d_call: NA; v_call: TRBV4-1; clone_size: NA; cdr3_nt: TGCGCCAGCAGCCAGGGGTTAGGGGAAAAACTGTTTTTT; cdr3_aa: CASSQGLGEKLFF
j_call: TRBJ1-1; d_call: TRBD1; v_call: TRBV5-6; clone_size: NA; cdr3_nt: TGTGCCAGCAGCTATAGGACAGGACTCCACATGAACACTGAAGCTTTCTTT; cdr3_aa: CASSYRTGLHMNTEAFF
j_call: TRBJ2-1; d_call: TRBD1; v_call: TRBV29-1; clone_size: few; cdr3_nt: TGCAGCGGTGACAGGGGCTCCTACAATGAGCAGTTCTTC; cdr3_aa: CSGDRGSYNEQFF
j_call: TRBJ1-4; d_call: NA; v_call: TRBV11-2; clone_size: NA; cdr3_nt: TGTGCCAGCAGACCGTGGGTCGGAGCGGGTGAAAAACTGTTTTTT; cdr3_aa: CASRPWVGAGEKLFF
j_call: TRBJ2-3; d_call: TRBD2; v_call: TRBV7-9; clone_size: many; cdr3_nt: TGTGCCAGCAGCTTACTAGGGGACTACACAGATACGCAGTATTTT; cdr3_aa: CASSLLGDYTDTQYF
j_call: TRBJ1-6; d_call: TRBD1; v_call: TRBV30; clone_size: NA; cdr3_nt: TGTGCCTGGAGTAAAACAGGGGTGGGTAATTCACCCCTCCACTTT; cdr3_aa: CAWSKTGVGNSPLHF
j_call: TRBJ2-1; d_call: TRBD1; v_call: TRBV5-6; clone_size: once; cdr3_nt: TGTGCCAGCAGGAGGGCTAGGGCAACAGGGGAGTTCTTC; cdr3_aa: CASRRARATGEFF
j_call: TRBJ2-2; d_call: TRBD1; v_call: TRBV25-1; clone_size: few; cdr3_nt: TGTGCCAGCAGGGAACAGGGGCGGGCCGGGGAGCTGTTTTTT; cdr3_aa: CASREQGRAGELFF
j_call: TRBJ1-2; d_call: NA; v_call: TRBV27; clone_size: NA; cdr3_nt: TGTGCCAGCAGTTTCCATCAGGACTATGGCTACACCTTC; cdr3_aa: CASSFHQDYGYTF
j_call: TRBJ1-2; d_call: NA; v_call: TRBV2; clone_size: NA; cdr3_nt: TGTGCCAGCACACGGTCTAACTATGGCTACACCTTC; cdr3_aa: CASTRSNYGYTF
j_call: TRBJ2-1; d_call: NA; v_call: TRBV4-2; clone_size: NA; cdr3_nt: TGTGCCAGCAGCCCAATGGCGGGACAGAAGACCTACAATGAGCAGTTCTTC; cdr3_aa: CASSPMAGQKTYNEQFF
j_call: TRBJ1-1; d_call: NA; v_call: TRBV7-3; clone_size: NA; cdr3_nt: TGTGCCAGCAGCTATAAAGAAGGGGCAACTGAAGCTTTCTTT; cdr3_aa: CASSYKEGATEAFF
j_call: TRBJ1-5; d_call: NA; v_call: TRBV4-3; clone_size: NA; cdr3_nt: TGCGCCAGCAGCCAAGAAGGAGGGGATCAGCCCCAGCATTTT; cdr3_aa: CASSQEGGDQPQHF
j_call: TRBJ1-5; d_call: TRBD1; v_call: TRBV7-2; clone_size: NA; cdr3_nt: TGTGCCAGCAGCTTAGGGTCAGGGGGCCGTCAGCCCCAGCATTTT; cdr3_aa: CASSLGSGGRQPQHF
j_call: TRBJ2-3; d_call: TRBD2; v_call: TRBV9; clone_size: few; cdr3_nt: TGTGCCAGCAGAGCGGGGTTTGGGACAGATACGCAGTATTTT; cdr3_aa: CASRAGFGTDTQYF
j_call: TRBJ2-2; d_call: NA; v_call: TRBV27; clone_size: NA; cdr3_nt: TGTGCCAGCAGTTTAGGGACTACCGGGGAGCTGTTTTTT; cdr3_aa: CASSLGTTGELFF
j_call: TRBJ2-3; d_call: NA; v_call: TRBV10-1; clone_size: NA; cdr3_nt: TGCGCCAGCAGTATAAGGGAGAGCACAGATACGCAGTATTTT; cdr3_aa: CASSIRESTDTQYF
j_call: TRBJ2-6; d_call: NA; v_call: TRBV5-1; clone_size: NA; cdr3_nt: TGCGCCAGCAGCTCCGCAACTGCTGCCTCTGGGGCCAACGTCCTGACTTTC; cdr3_aa: CASSSATAASGANVLTF
j_call: TRBJ1-1; d_call: NA; v_call: TRBV11-2; clone_size: NA; cdr3_nt: TGTGCCAGCAGCTTAGCGGAGGGGAGCACTGAAGCTTTCTTT; cdr3_aa: CASSLAEGSTEAFF
j_call: TRBJ2-5; d_call: TRBD2; v_call: TRBV29-1; clone_size: few; cdr3_nt: TGCAGCGTTGCAACTAGCGGGGGGTCGGAGACCCAGTACTTC; cdr3_aa: CSVATSGGSETQYF
j_call: TRBJ2-3; d_call: NA; v_call: TRBV27; clone_size: NA; cdr3_nt: TGTGCCAGCAGTTTAGCTGGACTTCTTAGCACAGATACGCAGTATTTT; cdr3_aa: CASSLAGLLSTDTQYF
j_call: TRBJ2-2; d_call: TRBD1; v_call: TRBV7-6; clone_size: once; cdr3_nt: TGTGCCAGCAGCTTAAACAGGGGGCAGAACACCGGGGAGCTGTTTTTT; cdr3_aa: CASSLNRGQNTGELFF
j_call: TRBJ2-2; d_call: NA; v_call: TRBV5-1; clone_size: few; cdr3_nt: TGCGCCAGCAGCTTGGCGAACTTTTTGCCCGGGGAGCTGTTTTTT; cdr3_aa: CASSLANFLPGELFF
j_call: TRBJ1-2; d_call: TRBD1; v_call: TRBV29-1; clone_size: NA; cdr3_nt: TGCAGCGTTGAGTCCGACAGGGTCTACACCTTC; cdr3_aa: CSVESDRVYTF
j_call: TRBJ1-2; d_call: TRBD1; v_call: TRBV30; clone_size: NA; cdr3_nt: TGTGCCTGGAGTGTACCTGGGGAGGGGGCAATACACTATGGCTACACCTTC; cdr3_aa: CAWSVPGEGAIHYGYTF